This T cell receptor beta chain was recovered during a study of shared clonotypes between healthy human individuals. Concerning this clone: Its specificity is unknown.

The V end was cut by 0 bases, the J end by 5 bases, with 12 bases between. Germline V gene lookup returns CDR1 SGHRS and CDR2 YFSETQ. The CDR3 contains 15 residues. Using immunoSEQ multiplex PCR, the repertoire was profiled, and TCRdb retains in-frame clones only, with some absent. The sample contains about 710,000 clones, around 77% of which appear only once. Whole-study findings and limits: Memory subsets generally showed lower estimated richness than naive subsets. The sharing of 5% to 5.5% of naive CD4 clonotypes was seen across a handful of donors.

The TCR sequence derives from a woman aged 25 to 45 in good health. The chain combines TRBV5-1 with TRBJ1-5; TRBD1 is a possible D gene (5 bases). The sample consisted of memory CD4+ T cells sorted from blood. The subset denotes: CD45RA-negative fraction. The CDR3 spells CASSLELGAYQPQHF. CDR3 sequence (DNA): TGCGCCAGCAGCTTGGAACTCGGGGCCTATCAGCCCCAGCATTTT.